Detailed here is one T cell receptor beta chain. This clonotype was counted only a few times. Which antigen it targets is not known. No per-base quality is available; no much larger clone lies one base away. Trimming at the junction amounts to 3 bases on V and 9 bases on J, and the germline ends lie 15 bases apart. CDR3 length: 14 amino acids, cysteine to phenylalanine. The only DNA kept is the CDR3, 42 bases in frame from the first base. In the ophthalmopathy patients, disease was moderately to severely active, with a Clinical Activity Score of 3 or more, a NOSPECS grade of 4 or more, and a duration of less than 3 months. Exclusion was applied to patients with uncontrolled infections, other autoimmune diseases, pregnancy or lactation. Diagnoses were based on clinical symptoms, serum thyroxine and TRAb, thyroid ultrasound and orbital computed tomography. PBMCs were separated from roughly 10 ml of fresh peripheral blood using Ficoll-Paque density gradient centrifugation. Trizol reagent was used to extract total RNA, and RNA quality was then checked on an Agilent 2100 Bioanalyzer.

This record comes from a study of T cells in Graves' hyperthyroidism and ophthalmopathy (dated by TCRdb to 2018 to 2020). For the study in its entirety: Peripheral blood samples were taken at the time of initial diagnosis, prior to any treatment. To identify TCR V-J signatures that set the groups apart, the researchers used a discovery cohort of about a hundred patients, made up of some 41 with Graves' ophthalmopathy and 57 with stable Graves' hyperthyroidism. An independent validation cohort of 18 to 20 hyperthyroidism patients and 17 patients who later progressed to ophthalmopathy tested prospective prediction of ophthalmopathy. For training and testing, the approximately 92 patients in the discovery cohort were randomly divided in a 7:3 ratio. Thyroid tissue and blood T-cell repertoires from about six Graves' hyperthyroidism patients were also compared in the study. After sampling, hyperthyroidism patients received methimazole starting at 30 mg daily, and ophthalmopathy patients received high-dose intravenous methylprednisolone. The paper reports TCR Vbeta CDR3 sequencing of fewer than 150 peripheral blood samples: around 45 ophthalmopathy, some 80 hyperthyroidism and 17 progressor patients.

Broad study findings and their caveats: During validation, the model predicted progression to ophthalmopathy a median of around 7 months ahead of onset, with around 65% sensitivity and about 75% specificity. A model built on a 13 V-J signature distinguished ophthalmopathy from stable hyperthyroidism, reaching 85% to 90% sensitivity and 81.08% specificity in cross-validation and 80%/75% in testing. Most expanded thyroid clonotypes (frequency above 0.001) were also detected in blood, a finding suggesting that blood repertoires may reflect thyroid immune responses. No statistical method was used to fix the sample size in advance, and group allocation was not hidden from the investigators.

The TCR beta CDR3 regions were amplified from the RNA transcripts. A first-round RT-PCR of the TCR CDR3 used the HTBI primer set with the Qiagen OneStep RT-PCR kit. The libraries were constructed in a second round of multiplex PCR and then size-selected and purified. Sequencing of the libraries was done on an Illumina HiSeq2000 using paired-end 100 bp reads. On the authors' methods: Raw data were processed with SOAPnuke, discarding reads with adapters, uncalled bases, mean Phred below 15, or no exact constant-primer or identifier match. High-quality paired reads were merged with COPE v1.2.5, and unique nucleotide sequences were defined as clonotypes. MiTCR v1.1 was used to align the clonotypes against IMGT TRBV, TRBD and TRBJ reference segments. The analysis included only V-J combinations with a frequency above 0.0001, which together covered around 99% of the repertoires. A TCS score was defined as the ratio between F50 (clonal expansion) and ExV (chaos), using BLOSUM62-based TCRdist between CDR3 peptides within each V-J. Welch's t-statistics and random forest reduced roughly 540 V-J features to 13, which were used in a naive Bayes classifier (R e1071). The public reads were quality trimmed at Q25 with fastp and then assembled into clones with MiXCR by TCRdb, keeping productive beta chains. Identical CDR3 proteins give one entry, which carries the most common genes and DNA. The V and J calls, along with clone size, are taken from TCRdb and not from the paper's own processing. The sample has fewer than 400,000 distinct CDR3 sequences on record, 11% to 15% of them singletons. Of the sample, 28% falls within the top ten clones.

The receptor comes from a man aged 50-59 years with Graves' ophthalmopathy. The V and J segments used are TRBV12-3 or TRBV12-4 and TRBJ2-1; D gene: possibly TRBD2, on 6 matching bases. Sequencing was performed on blood. CDR3 reads: CASSFGGRVGEQFF. Here is the DNA: TGTGCCAGCAGTTTCGGAGGGCGGGTGGGTGAGCAGTTCTTC.